This paragraph reports one TCR beta chain. As yet, its antigen is unknown. These data come from a study of Ad26.COV2.S vaccination and SARS-CoV-2 variants. Study details: It was the COV1001 Ad26.COV2.S trial arm that included the donor. By the intramuscular route, Ad26.COV2.S was given once, or twice 56 days apart.

V lost 4 bases and J 5 bases, leaving 12 bases between the germline ends. CDR3 length: 14 residues. CDR1 is SGHTA, CDR2 FQGNSA, per germline. Study-wide points: Comparable non-spike TCR breadth was observed in vaccine and placebo recipients. Responses of T cells in total may have been underestimated by the TCR breadth and depth analyses.

Profiling relied on immunoSEQ multiplex PCR, and the TCRdb table lists in-frame clones only, not all of them. The sample holds around 400,000 clones, under 90% seen once. Treatment specified: around 19 received Ad26.COV2.S at low or high dose, single or two shots; roughly five received placebo; per-sample allocation not given. Collection of the samples took place on day 63 after the first injection of vaccine or placebo. This TCR was sampled from a person between 18 and 59 years old who received the Ad26.COV2.S COVID-19 vaccine or a placebo. The source material was peripheral blood, sampled in a trial of Ad26.COV2.S vaccine versus placebo. This chain connects TRBV7-2 to TRBJ2-1; D possibly uses TRBD1 or TRBD2 (5 bases each). CDR3 nucleotide sequence: TGTGCCAGCAGCTCAACCGGGGCACACAATGAGCAGTTCTTC. It encodes CASSSTGAHNEQFF.